The TCR beta chain under discussion was sequenced for a study of vaccination and CD4 T cells after COVID-19 (dated by TCRdb to between 2020 and 2023). As for the study more broadly: Convalescent patients had a positive SARS-CoV-2 result on nasal swab PCR, and of these patients, fewer than ten had mild disease and one had severe disease. The convalescent cohort included six males and four females, with two Hispanic individuals, seven Caucasians, two Asians and one multiracial person. Participants received two doses of either the Pfizer-BioNTech BNT162b2 vaccine (n=8) or the Moderna mRNA-1273 vaccine (n=2). Post-COVID blood samples were collected from convalescent patients a median of roughly 100 days after diagnosis, with a range of roughly 30 to 161 days. Post-vaccine blood samples were taken a median of approximately 76 days after the second vaccine dose, with a range of roughly 13 to 250 days. In over 8 COVID-19 convalescent patients and several infection-naive healthy vaccine recipients, researchers compared the spike-specific CD4+ TCR repertoire from before mRNA vaccination with the repertoire from after.

This clonotype was detected only a few times. The specificity of this receptor is unknown. Per-base quality was not reported, and no clone a single base away is much larger than it. The method was PCR. The sequencer listed for this sample is Illumina iSeq 100. Per the authors' processing: Non-productive sequences were removed, and CDR3s that did not start with C, did not end with F or W, or were shorter than 7 amino acids were discarded. CDR3 homology was assessed with Levenshtein distances (stringdist) and unrooted phylogenetic trees (ape) in R version 3.6.1. TCRdb reprocessed the public reads (quality trimming at Q25 with fastp, clone calling with MiXCR) and kept in-frame beta chains. Rows merge per CDR3 protein into single entries with the most common DNA and genes. It is TCRdb's table, rather than the study itself, that gives the V and J calls and clone size. Counted in this sample were 20,000 or so distinct CDR3 sequences; 50% to 75% of them appeared once. Of the sample, 0.9% to 1.2% falls within the top ten clones.

V and J are truncated by 10 bases and 4 bases respectively, leaving an intervening sequence of 19 bases. The CDR3 runs 14 amino acids, cysteine and phenylalanine included. Just CDR3 DNA is preserved here, 42 bases in frame from base 1. The germline V gene provides CDR1 SNHLY and CDR2 FYNNEI. Overall study outcomes, separate from this receptor: Nearly all vaccine-specific clones in convalescent patients (304 of 307) were mono-reactive for SARS-CoV-2 spike rather than cross-reactive with common cold coronaviruses. The study included relatively few convalescent patients and did not analyze early timepoints after natural infection. An increase in the median number of SARS-CoV-2-reactive clonotypes from approximately 20 after infection to 38 after vaccination was observed, but the change was not found to be significant. Among convalescent patients, a median approximately 88% of the SARS-CoV-2-reactive clones seen after vaccination appeared only after vaccination, which suggests priming specific to the vaccine.

The convalescent patients' positive SARS-CoV-2 PCR tests fell between March and December 2020, which was before the Alpha, Beta and Delta variants emerged in the United States. Ficoll-Paque Plus gradient centrifugation was used to isolate PBMCs from whole blood, and the isolated PBMCs were then either used fresh or cryopreserved at -140C. Here the chain combines TRBV2 and TRBJ1-2, with the D gene call left open. The sample in question was CD4+ T cells from blood, obtained after SARS-CoV-2 vaccination. The receptor's source is a human donor who had recovered from COVID-19. The CDR3 reads as follows: CATSLVRAVYGYTF. The DNA reads TGTGCCACCTCTCTAGTGCGAGCGGTCTATGGCTACACCTTC.